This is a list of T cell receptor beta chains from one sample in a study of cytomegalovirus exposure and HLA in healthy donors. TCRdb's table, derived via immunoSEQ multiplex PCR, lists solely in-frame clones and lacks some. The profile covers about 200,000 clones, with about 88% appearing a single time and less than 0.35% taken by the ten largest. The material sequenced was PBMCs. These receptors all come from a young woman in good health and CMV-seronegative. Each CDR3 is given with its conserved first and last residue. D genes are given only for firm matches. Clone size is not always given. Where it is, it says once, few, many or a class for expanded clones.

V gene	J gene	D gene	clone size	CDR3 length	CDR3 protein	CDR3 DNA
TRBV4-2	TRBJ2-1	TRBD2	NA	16	CASSQLAGGTYNEQFF	TGTGCCAGCAGCCAACTAGCGGGGGGAACCTACAATGAGCAGTTCTTC
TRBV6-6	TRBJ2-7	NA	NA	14	CASRRGHSSYEQYF	TGTGCCAGCAGACGCGGACACAGCTCCTACGAGCAGTACTTC
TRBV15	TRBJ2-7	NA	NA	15	CATSEGTTGRDEQYF	TGTGCCACCAGCGAGGGTACTACCGGGCGGGACGAGCAGTACTTC
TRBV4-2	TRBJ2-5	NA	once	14	CASSQEHFQETQYF	TGTGCCAGCAGCCAAGAGCACTTCCAAGAGACCCAGTACTTC
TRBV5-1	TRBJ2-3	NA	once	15	CASSLNFPSTDTQYF	TGCGCCAGCAGCTTGAACTTCCCTAGCACAGATACGCAGTATTTT
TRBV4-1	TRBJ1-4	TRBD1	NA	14	CASSPGQLNEKLFF	TGCGCCAGCAGCCCGGGACAGCTTAATGAAAAACTGTTTTTT
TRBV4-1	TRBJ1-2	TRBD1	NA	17	CASSFDRGMEFGYGYTF	TGCGCCAGCAGCTTTGACAGGGGGATGGAATTCGGCTATGGCTACACCTTC
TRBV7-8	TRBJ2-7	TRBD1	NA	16	CASSLGQGVYTYEQYF	TGTGCCAGCAGCTTGGGACAGGGGGTATACACCTACGAGCAGTACTTC
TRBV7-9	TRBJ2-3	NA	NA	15	CASSLELRGDNTQYF	TGTGCCAGCAGCTTAGAGCTACGGGGGGACAATACGCAGTATTTT
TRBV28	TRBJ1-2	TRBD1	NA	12	CATGTGPLGYTF	TGTGCCACCGGGACAGGCCCTCTTGGCTACACCTTC
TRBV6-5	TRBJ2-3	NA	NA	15	CASSRSSVRTDTQYF	TGTGCCAGCTCCAGGTCTAGCGTACGCACAGATACGCAGTATTTT
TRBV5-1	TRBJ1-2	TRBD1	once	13	CASREGTGYGYTF	TGCGCCAGCAGGGAGGGGACAGGCTATGGCTACACCTTC
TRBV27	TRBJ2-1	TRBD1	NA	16	CASSLSPGTGYNEQFF	TGTGCCAGCAGTTTATCGCCCGGGACAGGCTACAATGAGCAGTTCTTC
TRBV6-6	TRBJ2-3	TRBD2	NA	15	CASTSASGRAKAQYF	TGTGCCAGCACATCTGCTAGCGGGAGGGCCAAAGCGCAGTATTTT
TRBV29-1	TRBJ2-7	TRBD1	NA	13	CSVGQGGAYEQYF	TGCAGCGTTGGACAGGGGGGAGCCTACGAGCAGTACTTC
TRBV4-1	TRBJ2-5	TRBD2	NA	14	CASSARSGEETQYF	TGCGCCAGCAGCGCCCGGAGCGGGGAAGAGACCCAGTACTTC
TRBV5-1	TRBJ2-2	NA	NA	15	CASSPLDTSTGELFF	TGCGCCAGCAGCCCCTTGGACACCTCCACCGGGGAGCTGTTTTTT
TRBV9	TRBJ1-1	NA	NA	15	CASSVEGLMNTEAFF	TGTGCCAGCAGCGTAGAGGGGCTAATGAACACTGAAGCTTTCTTT
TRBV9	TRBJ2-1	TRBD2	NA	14	CASSPSGTYNEQFF	TGTGCCAGCAGCCCCAGCGGGACCTACAATGAGCAGTTCTTC
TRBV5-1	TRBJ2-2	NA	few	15	CASSLVQGETGELFF	TGCGCCAGCAGCTTGGTACAGGGAGAAACCGGGGAGCTGTTTTTT
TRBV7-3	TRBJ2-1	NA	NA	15	CASSLGVGTYNEQFF	TGTGCCAGCAGCTTAGGAGTTGGAACCTACAATGAGCAGTTCTTC
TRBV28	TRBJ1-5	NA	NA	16	CASTHLMQGNNQPQHF	TGTGCCAGCACACACCTTATGCAGGGGAACAATCAGCCCCAGCATTTT
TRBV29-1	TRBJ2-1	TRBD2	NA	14	CSAKREGGANEQFF	TGCAGCGCGAAGCGGGAGGGGGGGGCCAATGAGCAGTTCTTC
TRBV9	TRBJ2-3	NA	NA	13	CASSVGWPDTQYF	TGTGCCAGCAGCGTAGGCTGGCCAGATACGCAGTATTTT
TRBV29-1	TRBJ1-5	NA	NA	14	CSVEEGAGDQPQHF	TGCAGCGTTGAAGAGGGGGCCGGCGATCAGCCCCAGCATTTT
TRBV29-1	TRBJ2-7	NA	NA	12	CSVARDSYEQYF	TGCAGCGTGGCCCGGGACTCCTACGAGCAGTACTTC
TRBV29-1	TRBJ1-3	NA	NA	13	CSVTGRGGNTIYF	TGCAGCGTAACGGGAAGAGGTGGAAACACCATATATTTT
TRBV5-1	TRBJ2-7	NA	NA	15	CASSLAGDLSYEQYF	TGCGCCAGCAGCTTGGCAGGGGACCTCTCCTACGAGCAGTACTTC
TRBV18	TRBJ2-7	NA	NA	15	CASSPRGGNSYEQYF	TGTGCCAGCTCACCAAGAGGAGGGAACTCCTACGAGCAGTACTTC
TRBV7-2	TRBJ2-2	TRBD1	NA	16	CASSFRGRVVTGELFF	TGTGCCAGCAGCTTCAGGGGGCGCGTTGTCACCGGGGAGCTGTTTTTT
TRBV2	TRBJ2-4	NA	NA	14	CASSPRGGKNIQYF	TGTGCCAGCAGCCCCCGTGGGGGGAAAAACATTCAGTACTTC
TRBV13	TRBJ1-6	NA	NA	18	CASSSTARTSSYNSPLHF	TGTGCCAGCAGCTCGACAGCTAGAACGAGCTCCTATAATTCACCCCTCCACTTT
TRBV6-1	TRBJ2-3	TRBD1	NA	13	CASLVDRADTQYF	TGTGCCAGCCTCGTGGACAGGGCAGATACGCAGTATTTT
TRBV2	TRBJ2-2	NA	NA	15	CASSSGGLGSGELFF	TGTGCCAGCAGTTCAGGGGGGCTCGGTTCCGGGGAGCTGTTTTTT
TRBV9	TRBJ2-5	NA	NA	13	CASSRSRGSAQYF	TGTGCCAGCAGCCGCTCTAGGGGGTCGGCCCAGTACTTC
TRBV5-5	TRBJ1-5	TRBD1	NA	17	CASSWPRGPLGNQPQHF	TGTGCCAGCAGCTGGCCCAGGGGGCCTCTGGGCAATCAGCCCCAGCATTTT
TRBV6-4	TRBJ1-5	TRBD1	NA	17	CASSTTGGPNSNQPQHF	TGTGCCAGCAGTACCACAGGGGGCCCAAATAGCAATCAGCCCCAGCATTTT